The T cell receptor (beta chain) under discussion was sequenced for a study of T cells in tumors after PD-1 blockade (dated by TCRdb to about 2019). With respect to the entire study: Patients with prior checkpoint blockade, systemic immunosuppressant use, or recent radiotherapy or other anti-cancer therapy within 4 weeks were excluded. Patients were treated with either pembrolizumab 200 mg every 3 weeks or cemiplimab 350 mg every 2 weeks. While on anti-PD-1 treatment, some of the patients also continued taking daily vismodegib 150 mg. Peripheral blood samples averaged about 120,000 TCR templates (range 24,679-257,772) and 36,536 unique clonotypes. Paired single-cell RNA and TCR sequencing was done in the study on site-matched tumors from patients with BCC or SCC, both before and after anti-PD-1 therapy. To compare clonotypes in blood versus tumor, bulk TCR sequencing was run on fewer than 11 peripheral blood samples drawn from about five patients. RECIST version 1.1 was the standard used to evaluate clinical response.

This clone has only a few counts. It has no known antigen specificity. No much larger clonotype is one base removed from it; base qualities were not supplied. A distance of 16 bases separates the germline ends of V and J, which lose 7 bases and 10 bases respectively. The CDR3 holds 13 amino acids from the cysteine to the phenylalanine. The retained sequence is limited to the CDR3, 39 bases, with the frame set at the first base. The germline V gene yields MNHEY for CDR1 and SVGAGI for CDR2. According to the study, the label for this sample's time point signals: after anti-PD-1 therapy. For bulk TCRbeta sequencing, genomic DNA was extracted from tumor biopsies or peripheral blood, and input amounts ranged from roughly 600 ng to 6,004 ng. Histologically proven advanced or metastatic basal or squamous cell carcinoma was present in all patients, all of whom were poor candidates for surgical resection. Of the approximately 12 patients in the basal cell carcinoma cohort, about eight underwent bulk tumor TCR sequencing.

What the study reported, not specific to this receptor: The source of novel T cell clones was not identified and could include lymphoid organs or rare unexpanded clones within the tumor or its periphery. About 39% of tumor TCR clonotypes were found in blood, and some novel exhausted tumor clones appeared in pre-treatment blood, suggesting peripheral recruitment.

The immunoSEQ platform was used to carry out deep TCRbeta sequencing. From the authors' description of their analysis: Only productive rearrangements were exported from the immunoSEQ Analyzer for downstream analysis. T cell phenotypes were assigned to bulk TCRbeta clonotypes by matching to single-cell RNA+TCR-seq clones sharing the same TCRbeta sequence. Using bulk TCR sequencing data, clone enrichment in tumor was calculated by dividing a clone's tumor frequency by the same clone's PBMC frequency. GLIPH was used to group TCRs into specificity groups, clusters of distinct TCRs likely recognizing common antigens via shared CDR3 motifs. As stored in TCRdb, this immuneACCESS dataset retains in-frame rearrangements with V and J assigned. A fraction of the clones does not appear; measured against another copy, unresolved V genes explain less than half of the discrepancy, and the remainder lacks a known reason. V and J calls and clone size come straight from that table; D and trimming were deduced from the DNA. The sample yields over 60,000 clones; roughly 70% were counted once. The ten most abundant clones make up roughly 4.7% of the sample.

The TCR comes from a human donor with basal cell carcinoma. The chain was built from TRBV6-5 and TRBJ1-4; the D gene is perhaps TRBD1, from 5 matching bases. The sequences come from PBMCs, collected after anti-PD-1 treatment. The CDR3 protein sequence reads: CASKGPGYGKLFF. The DNA reads TGTGCCAGCAAGGGGCCGGGATACGGAAAACTGTTTTTT.